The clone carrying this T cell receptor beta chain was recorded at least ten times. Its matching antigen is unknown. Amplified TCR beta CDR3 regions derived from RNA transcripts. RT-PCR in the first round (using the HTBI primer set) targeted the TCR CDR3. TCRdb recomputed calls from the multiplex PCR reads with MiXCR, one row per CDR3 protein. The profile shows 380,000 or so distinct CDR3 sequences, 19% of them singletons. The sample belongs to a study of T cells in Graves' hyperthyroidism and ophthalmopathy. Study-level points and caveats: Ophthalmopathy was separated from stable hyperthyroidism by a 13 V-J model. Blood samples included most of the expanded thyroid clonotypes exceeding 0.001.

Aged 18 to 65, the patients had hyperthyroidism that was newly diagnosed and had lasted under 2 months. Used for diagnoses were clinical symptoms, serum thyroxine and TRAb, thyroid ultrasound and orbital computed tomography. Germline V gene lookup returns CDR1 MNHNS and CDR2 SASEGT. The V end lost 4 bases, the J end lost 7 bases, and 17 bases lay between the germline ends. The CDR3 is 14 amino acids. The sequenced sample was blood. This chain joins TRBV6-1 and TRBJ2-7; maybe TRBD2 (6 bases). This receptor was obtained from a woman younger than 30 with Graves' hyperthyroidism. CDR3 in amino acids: CASSGDPGRGEQYF. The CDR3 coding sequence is TGTGCCAGCAGTGGGGACCCGGGGCGGGGTGAGCAGTACTTC.